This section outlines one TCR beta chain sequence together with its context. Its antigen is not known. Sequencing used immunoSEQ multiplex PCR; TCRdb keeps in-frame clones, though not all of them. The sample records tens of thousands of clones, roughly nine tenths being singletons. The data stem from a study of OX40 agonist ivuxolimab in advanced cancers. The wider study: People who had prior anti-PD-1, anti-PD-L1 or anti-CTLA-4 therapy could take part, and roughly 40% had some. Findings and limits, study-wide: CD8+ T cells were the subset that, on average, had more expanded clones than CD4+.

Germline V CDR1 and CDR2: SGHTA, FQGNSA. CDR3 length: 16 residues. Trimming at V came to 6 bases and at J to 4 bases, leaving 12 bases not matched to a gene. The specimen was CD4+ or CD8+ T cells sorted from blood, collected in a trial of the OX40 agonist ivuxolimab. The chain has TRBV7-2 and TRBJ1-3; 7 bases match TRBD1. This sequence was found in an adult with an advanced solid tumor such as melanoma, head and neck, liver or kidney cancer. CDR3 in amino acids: CASSPMQGVTGNTIYF. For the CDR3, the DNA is TGTGCCAGCAGTCCAATGCAGGGGGTGACCGGAAACACCATATATTTT. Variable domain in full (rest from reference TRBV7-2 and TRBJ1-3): GAGVSQSPSNKVTEKGKDVELRCDPISGHTALYWYRQSLGQGLEFLIYFQGNSAPDKSGLPSDRFSAERTGGSVSTLTIQRTQQEDSAVYLCASSPMQGVTGNTIYFGEGSWLTVV.